What follows are 32 T cell receptor beta chains derived from one specimen sequenced in a study of T-cell memory formation after mild COVID-19. MiXCR, applied by TCRdb to the 5' RACE reads, yields one record per CDR3 protein. This table holds under 300,000 distinct CDR3 sequences, roughly 16% found once. The sequenced material came from PBMCs or a T cell subset sorted from them (not recorded which). All receptors come from a man aged 18 to 30 who had mild COVID-19 (a few samples of this study predate the infection). Cell type and time point are not known.

This chain links TRBV30 with TRBJ2-3; no firm D call. Looked up from germline, CDR1 is GTSNPN and CDR2 is SVGIG (reference sequence). The CDR3 is 11 residues long. The V end was cut by 4 bases, the J end by 5 bases, with 7 bases between. The CDR3 is CAWNQIDTQYF. In nucleotides, the CDR3 is TGTGCCTGGAACCAAATAGATACGCAGTATTTT.

This clonotype was recorded a few times. The chain has TRBV30 and TRBJ2-4, with a weak D call TRBD1 (6 bases). Germline assignment: CDR1 GTSNPN and CDR2 SVGIG (reference sequence). V lost 5 bases to trimming and J lost 6 bases, with 17 bases between them. The CDR3 spans 14 residues. The CDR3 nucleotides are TGTGCCTGGGAGAACAGGGAATTTGTAAACATTCAGTACTTC. This gives the protein CAWENREFVNIQYF.

This clonotype was detected ten times or more. The chain joins TRBV7-8 to TRBJ1-4, with 7 bases matching TRBD1. Trimming took 3 bases from V and 8 from J; bases not matched to a gene: 6. The length of the CDR3 is 14 residues. Germline CDR1 SGHVS, CDR2 FQNEAQ. In nucleotides, the CDR3 is TGTGCCAGCAGCTTGACAGGGAATTCCGAAAAACTGTTTTTT. This gives the protein CASSLTGNSEKLFF.

This clonotype was seen a handful of times. V is TRBV7-3 and J is TRBJ2-5, with D possibly matching TRBD1 (5 bases). Trimming removed 6 bases at V and 5 bases at J, with 16 bases between. The CDR3 is made up of 14 amino acids. Germline-derived CDR1 and CDR2 are SGHTA and FQGTGA. CDR3 nucleotides: TGTGCCAGCAGTGAAAGGGGTGGCCAGGAGACCCAGTACTTC. This translates into CASSERGGQETQYF.

In its sample, this clonotype was seen many times. This rearrangement joins TRBV5-1 to TRBJ2-6; D gene uncertain. Germline V gene lookup returns CDR1 SGHRS and CDR2 YFSETQ. CDR3 length: 14 residues. V was pared by 3 bases and J by 4 bases, with 8 bases between. This CDR3 reads CASSWYSGANVLTF. The CDR3 bases are TGCGCCAGCAGCTGGTACAGCGGGGCCAACGTCCTGACTTTC.

This clonotype was counted at least ten times. This chain connects TRBV5-1 to TRBJ2-4, with D possibly TRBD1 on 6 matching bases. The CDR3 length is 17 residues. The ends were cut back, 4 bases at V and 1 base at J, with 18 bases in the middle. Germline values: CDR1 SGHRS, CDR2 YFSETQ. The CDR3 region is CASSPRTDPGAKNIQYF. Here the CDR3 DNA reads TGCGCCAGCAGCCCGAGGACAGACCCTGGGGCCAAAAACATTCAGTACTTC.

This chain's CDR3 is CASSQRRDSGYNEQFF. Here the CDR3 DNA reads TGCGCCAGCAGCCAAAGGAGGGACTCGGGATACAATGAGCAGTTCTTC. This chain uses TRBV4-1 with TRBJ2-1, with TRBD2 as a possible D gene (6 bases). CDR3 size: 16 residues. The ends were cut back, 2 bases at V and 4 bases at J, with 15 bases in the middle. CDR1 and CDR2 from the germline V gene are MGHRA and YSYEKL.

The genes are TRBV5-6 and TRBJ1-2; no clear D. The CDR3 consists of 14 residues. The ends were cut back, 4 bases at V and 2 bases at J, with 12 bases in the middle. CDR1 and CDR2 from the germline V gene are SGHDT and YYEEEE. CDR3 sequence (DNA): TGTGCCAGCAGCCTACGCCGACGGAACTATGGCTACACCTTC. It specifies CASSLRRRNYGYTF.

This clonotype has a handful of counts. The chain carries TRBV7-2 and TRBJ2-5, with 7 bases lining up with TRBD1. The germline gives CDR1 SGHTA, CDR2 FQGNSA. Trimming took 5 bases from V and 1 from J; bases not matched to a gene: 4. There are 14 residues in the CDR3. DNA for the CDR3: TGTGCCAGCAGCCGCGACAGGGCCCAAGAGACCCAGTACTTC. Protein sequence: CASSRDRAQETQYF.

The rearrangement uses TRBV20-1 and TRBJ2-7; 13 bases line up with TRBD2. This CDR3 region has 15 residues. Germline assignment: CDR1 DFQATT and CDR2 SNEGSKA (reference sequence). Germline trimming cut 6 bases from V and 3 bases from J; bases unmatched to any gene: 8. Here the CDR3 DNA reads TGCAGTGCCCAACCGACTAGCGGGGGGATCTACGAGCAGTACGTC. This gives the protein CSAQPTSGGIYEQYV.

This clonotype was detected a few times. The genes are TRBV6-2 or TRBV6-3 and TRBJ1-2; tentatively, D is TRBD1 (5 bases). The ends were cut back, 2 bases at V and 6 bases at J, with 10 bases in the middle. CDR3 length: 13 amino acids. Looked up from germline, CDR1 is MNHEY and CDR2 is SVGEGT. The CDR3 spells CASSYGWGDGYTF. DNA for the CDR3: TGTGCCAGCAGTTACGGATGGGGGGATGGCTACACCTTC.

This clonotype was seen only a few times. J is TRBJ2-3 and V is TRBV9; 9 nucleotides agree with TRBD1. Germline CDR1 and CDR2: SGDLS and YYNGEE. Unmatched junction bases numbered 8, after V lost 4 bases and J lost 2 bases. This CDR3 has 16 amino acids. CDR3 loop: CASSPRTGDYTDTQYF. The CDR3 bases are TGTGCCAGCAGCCCCCGGACAGGGGATTACACAGATACGCAGTATTTT.

Many counts were recorded for this clonotype. The gene calls are TRBV7-2 and TRBJ2-7; maybe TRBD2 (6 bases). The V gene's germline CDR1 is SGHTA and CDR2 FQGNSA. This CDR3 is 13 amino acids long. Trimming shortened V by 4 bases and J by 6 bases, and 13 bases separated the two germline ends. CDR3 protein: CASSSRLGLEQYV. The DNA for the CDR3 is TGTGCCAGCAGCTCAAGACTAGGGCTCGAGCAGTACGTC.

This clonotype was observed a handful of times. The chain couples TRBV4-2 to TRBJ2-5; TRBD2 aligns across 13 bases. Trimming took 4 bases from V and 2 from J; bases not matched to a gene: 4. The CDR3 length is 16 residues. The germline CDR1 and CDR2 sequences are LGHNA and YNFKEQ. CDR3 sequence reads: CASSLLTSGGQETQYF. CDR3 DNA sequence: TGTGCCAGCAGCCTTTTGACTAGCGGGGGGCAAGAGACCCAGTACTTC.

The sample holds many counts of this clonotype. The genes are TRBV5-1 and TRBJ2-4, with D possibly matching TRBD2 (5 bases). Germline CDR1 reads SGHRS; CDR2 reads YFSETQ. This CDR3 spans 13 amino acids. V was pared by 4 bases and J by 6 bases, with 11 bases between. CDR3 DNA: TGCGCCAGCAGCGTACTAGGAGGAAACATTCAGTACTTC. Translating gives CASSVLGGNIQYF.

The chain recombines TRBV6-2 or TRBV6-3 with TRBJ2-1, with a weak D call TRBD1 (5 bases). In germline, CDR1 is MNHEY, CDR2 SVGEGT. There are 12 residues in the CDR3. V shed 3 bases and J shed 7 bases, with 7 bases lying between them. CDR3 region: CASSYAGNEQFF. In DNA form, the CDR3 reads TGTGCCAGCAGTTATGCAGGGAATGAGCAGTTCTTC.

The chain uses TRBV10-3 and TRBJ2-2; 9 nucleotides agree with TRBD1. Germline values: CDR1 ENHRY, CDR2 SYGVKD. J lost 7 bases, V lost 6 bases, and 6 bases had no gene match. The CDR3 spans 14 residues. The CDR3 coding sequence is TGTGCCATCAGACAGGGGGCGGTGGACGGGGAGCTGTTTTTT. This gives the protein CAIRQGAVDGELFF.

This clonotype was detected only a few times. The chain uses TRBV6-5 and TRBJ2-1; 8 bases align to TRBD1. V shed 4 bases and J 8 bases; nucleotides not matched to a gene: 1. From germline, CDR1 is MNHEY and CDR2 SVGAGI. The CDR3 runs to 12 residues. Here the CDR3 reads CASSLQGDEQFF. As DNA, the CDR3 is TGTGCCAGCAGTTTACAGGGGGATGAGCAGTTCTTC.

In the case of this clonotype: A junction end diverges from the germline sequence, so it may reflect a read error. V gene TRBV11-2 combines with J gene TRBJ2-2, with 9 bases matching TRBD2. Germline lookup yields CDR1 SGHAT and CDR2 FQNNGV. The CDR3 contains 18 residues. The CDR3 region is CAGSYALGGGARTGELFF. The CDR3 DNA sequence: TGTGCCGGCAGCTACGCCCTAGGCGGGGGGGCCCGAACCGGGGAGCTGTTTTTT.

This clonotype came up a few times. This chain connects TRBV20-1 to TRBJ1-5, with D possibly TRBD1 on 5 matching bases. V lost 6 bases and J lost 7, with 13 bases in between. The CDR3 is 12 residues long. CDR1 is DFQATT, CDR2 SNEGSKA, per germline (reference sequence). This chain's CDR3 is CSAFFGTQPQHF. In DNA form, the CDR3 reads TGCAGTGCCTTTTTTGGGACCCAGCCCCAGCATTTT.

In its sample, this clonotype was seen a few times. The V gene is TRBV29-1, the J gene TRBJ2-5; D call uncertain. The germline gives CDR1 SQVTM, CDR2 ANQGSEA. This CDR3 is built from 13 residues. The germline V and J ends were trimmed by 5 bases and 6 bases, with 16 bases remaining between them. The CDR3 sequence: CSVPWSREKTQYF. The CDR3 DNA is TGCAGCGTTCCGTGGAGTCGTGAAAAGACCCAGTACTTC.

The CDR3 spells CASRRNFEAFF. The CDR3 nucleotides read TGTGCCAGCAGACGCAACTTTGAAGCTTTCTTT. J is TRBJ1-1 and V is TRBV6-5; unclear D gene. V lost 6 bases, J lost 7 bases, and 9 bases lay in between. CDR1 and CDR2 from the germline V gene are MNHEY and SVGAGI. The CDR3 spans 11 residues.

This clonotype was found many times. The rearrangement joins TRBV5-1 to TRBJ2-7; 9 nucleotides align to TRBD1. V shed 7 bases, J shed 5 bases, and the junction held 10 bases outside the gene matches. The CDR3 is made up of 14 amino acids. Germline CDR1 and CDR2: SGHRS and YFSETQ. CDR3 sequence (DNA): TGCGCCAGCTCCCGCCGGGACAGGGCCCACGAGCAGTACTTC. This gives the protein CASSRRDRAHEQYF.

This clonotype was seen more than once but under ten times. V is TRBV5-1 and J is TRBJ2-2, with D unclear. The CDR3 has 13 amino acids. Trimming removed 0 bases from V and 7 bases from J, with 7 bases in between. From germline, CDR1 is SGHRS and CDR2 YFSETQ. The CDR3 sequence: CASSLEVGGELFF. The CDR3 bases are TGCGCCAGCAGCTTGGAAGTCGGCGGGGAGCTGTTTTTT. The variable domain in full, completed from reference TRBV5-1 and TRBJ2-2, reads KAGVTQTPRYLIKTRGQQVTLSCSPISGHRSVSWYQQTPGQGLQFLFEYFSETQRNKGNFPGRFSGRQFSNSRSEMNVSTLELGDSALYLCASSLEVGGELFFGEGSRLTVL.

V and J are TRBV27 and TRBJ1-6; 11 nucleotides match TRBD1. The V and J ends lost 6 bases and 13 bases, in that order; junction bases with no gene match: 8. The CDR3 sequence is 14 residues long. Germline CDR1 reads MNHEY; CDR2 reads SMNVEV (reference sequence). CDR3 bases: TGTGCCAGCAGCAGGGGACAGGGGGGGCGCCCCCTCCACTTT. Translation gives CASSRGQGGRPLHF.

This clonotype has at least ten counts. V gene TRBV4-1 combines with J gene TRBJ2-2; unclear D gene. Germline CDR1 and CDR2: MGHRA and YSYEKL. Trimming shortened V by 3 bases and J by 6 bases, and 14 bases separated the two germline ends. The CDR3 totals 15 residues. The CDR3 DNA sequence: TGCGCCAGCAGCCACCGACCGGCTAAGGCCGGGGAGCTGTTTTTT. It codes for CASSHRPAKAGELFF.

The rearrangement uses TRBV4-1 and TRBJ2-7; 8 bases fit TRBD1. The V and J ends lost 2 bases and 2 bases, in that order; junction bases with no gene match: 5. This CDR3 has 15 residues. The germline gives CDR1 MGHRA, CDR2 YSYEKL. The CDR3 nucleotides read TGCGCCAGCAGCCAAAAAGGGACAGGTCCCTACGAGCAGTACTTC. Translated, it gives CASSQKGTGPYEQYF.

This clonotype was counted between two and nine times. The chain links TRBV7-2 to TRBJ2-4, with D possibly being TRBD2 (6 bases). The germline V gene has CDR1 SGHTA and CDR2 FQGNSA. V was shortened by 4 bases and J by 7 bases, with 17 bases between the two germline ends. The CDR3 contains 15 residues. The CDR3 DNA follows: TGTGCCAGCAGCTCCGTGTCCTTGGAGGGGAACATTCAGTACTTC. Translating it yields CASSSVSLEGNIQYF.

This chain joins TRBV10-1 and TRBJ1-1, with TRBD1 identical over 9 bases. The CDR3 length is 13 residues. Germline V gene data show CDR1 as WNHNN and CDR2 as SYGVQD (reference sequence). Unmatched junction bases numbered 3, after V lost 6 bases and J lost 4 bases. Here the CDR3 DNA reads TGCGCCAGCAGACAGGGGGCGAGCACTGAAGCTTTCTTT. Translation gives CASRQGASTEAFF.

The chain is built from TRBV23-1 and TRBJ2-1; 9 bases agree with TRBD1. TRBV23-1 is an ORF for which the function is uncertain. The CDR3 is 15 residues long. The V and J ends lost 8 bases and 3 bases, in that order; junction bases with no gene match: 8. CDR3 in DNA: TGCGCCAGCCCCCCCCGGACAGGGGACTACAATGAGCAGTTCTTC. Encoded protein: CASPPRTGDYNEQFF.

This clonotype was detected many times. V and J are TRBV5-1 and TRBJ2-6; 7 bases fit TRBD1. The CDR3 extends over 18 amino acids. CDR1 is SGHRS and CDR2 is YFSETQ in the germline V gene. The J segment lost 0 bases and the V segment lost 0 bases, leaving 6 bases of the junction unmatched. CDR3 in DNA: TGCGCCAGCAGCTTGGTGACAGGGACCAGCTCTGGGGCCAACGTCCTGACTTTC. Its translation is CASSLVTGTSSGANVLTF.

This clonotype came up a few times. The chain uses TRBV29-1 and TRBJ2-2; 9 bases are shared with TRBD2. The CDR3 contains 19 residues. Trimming at V came to 4 bases and at J to 6 bases, leaving 21 bases not matched to a gene. CDR1 and CDR2 from the germline V gene are SQVTM and ANQGSEA. The CDR3 sequence is CSVVLTIDAGGLFAGELFF. The CDR3 nucleotides are TGCAGCGTTGTCCTAACGATTGACGCGGGGGGGCTCTTCGCCGGGGAGCTGTTTTTT.